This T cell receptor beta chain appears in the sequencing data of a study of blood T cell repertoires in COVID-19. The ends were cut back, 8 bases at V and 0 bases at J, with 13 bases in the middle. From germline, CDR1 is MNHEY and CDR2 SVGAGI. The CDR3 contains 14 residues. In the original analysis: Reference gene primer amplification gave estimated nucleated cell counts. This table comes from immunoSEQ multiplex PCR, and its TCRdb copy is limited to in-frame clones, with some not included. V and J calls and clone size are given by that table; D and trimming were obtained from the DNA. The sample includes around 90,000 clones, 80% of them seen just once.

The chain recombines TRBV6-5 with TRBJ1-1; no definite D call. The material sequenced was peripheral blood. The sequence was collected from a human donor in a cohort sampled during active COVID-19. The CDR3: CASHTGWVNTEAFF. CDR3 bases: TGTGCCAGCCATACCGGGTGGGTGAACACTGAAGCTTTCTTT.